This T cell receptor beta chain was sequenced during a study of T cells in Graves' hyperthyroidism and ophthalmopathy. The V gene end was trimmed by 3 bases and the J gene end by 2 bases; junction bases not matched to a gene: 2. The germline CDR1 and CDR2 sequences are DFQATT and SNEGSKA (reference sequence). This CDR3 contains 13 residues. This clonotype was detected ten times or more. Amplification yielded TCR beta CDR3 regions, with RNA transcripts as the source. The study used the HTBI primer set for a first-round RT-PCR of the TCR CDR3. One entry per CDR3 protein results from TCRdb running MiXCR on the multiplex PCR reads. In the table there are fewer than 750,000 distinct CDR3 sequences, approximately 14% of which are singletons.

This chain connects TRBV20-1 to TRBJ2-7, with 9 bases matching TRBD1. Sequenced material: blood. This clonotype was sampled from a woman aged 45-59 years with Graves' ophthalmopathy. The CDR3 loop is CSARGQGAYEQYF. The CDR3 bases are TGCAGTGCTAGGGGACAGGGTGCCTACGAGCAGTACTTC.